The 18 T cell receptor beta chains listed next were all sequenced from one sample in a study of T cell responses to AZD1222 COVID-19 vaccine. Assay used: immunoSEQ multiplex PCR; TCRdb lists only in-frame clones, some missing. The sample holds 150,000 to 200,000 clones, around 90% seen once. The input for sequencing was peripheral blood, taken on day 0 of AZD1222 vaccination. All receptors come from an adult in good health.

The gene calls are TRBV28 and TRBJ2-1; D gene ambiguous. This CDR3 has 15 residues. Deletions cut 5 bases from V and 3 bases from J, with 14 bases between. Germline values: CDR1 MDHEN, CDR2 SYDVKM. CDR3 coding DNA: TGTGCCAGCAGTCCGGGCGGAACCCACTACAATGAGCAGTTCTTC. The encoded protein is CASSPGGTHYNEQFF. Complete variable domain (other parts from reference TRBV28 and TRBJ2-1): DVKVTQSSRYLVKRTGEKVFLECVQDMDHENMFWYRQDPGLGLRLIYFSYDVKMKEKGDIPEGYSVSREKKERFSLILESASTNQTSMYLCASSPGGTHYNEQFFGPGTRLTVL.

The chain uses TRBV30 and TRBJ1-4; no reliable D call. There are 12 residues in the CDR3. With 3 bases removed from V and 8 bases from J, the gap between germline ends came to 10 bases. Per the germline V gene, CDR1 is GTSNPN and CDR2 is SVGIG (reference sequence). The CDR3 loop reads CAWSSGWEKLFF. The DNA for the CDR3 is TGTGCCTGGAGCTCCGGTTGGGAAAAACTGTTTTTT.

This chain joins TRBV28 and TRBJ1-5; D possibly corresponds to TRBD1 (5 bases). The germline V gene has CDR1 MDHEN and CDR2 SYDVKM. The CDR3 has 14 amino acids. With 7 bases removed from V and 5 bases from J, the gap between germline ends came to 15 bases. The CDR3 nucleotides read TGTGCCAGCAAAGTCGGGAAACAGGATCAGCCCCAGCATTTT. It specifies CASKVGKQDQPQHF.

The chain combines TRBV18 with TRBJ2-5; D is unclear. The CDR3 is 14 residues long. The V end lost 4 bases, the J end lost 2 bases, and 11 bases lay between the germline ends. The germline V gene has CDR1 KGHSH and CDR2 LQKENI. The CDR3 nucleotides read TGTGCCAGCTCACAGACGGGTTATCAAGAGACCCAGTACTTC. Amino acid sequence: CASSQTGYQETQYF. The variable domain in full, with the rest retrieved from reference TRBV18 and TRBJ2-5, is NAGVMQNPRHLVRRRGQEARLRCSPMKGHSHVYWYRQLPEEGLKFMVYLQKENIIDESGMPKERFSAEFPKEGPSILRIQQVVRGDSAAYFCASSQTGYQETQYFGPGTRLLVL.

CDR3: CASSSEAREGTDTQYF. DNA for the CDR3: TGTGCCAGCAGTTCCGAGGCGCGGGAGGGAACAGATACGCAGTATTTT. The V call is TRBV28, the J call TRBJ2-3, with 9 bases lining up with TRBD2. Germline CDR1 MDHEN, CDR2 SYDVKM. The CDR3 loop spans 16 amino acids. J gave up 3 bases and V 4 bases, and 8 bases lay outside the gene matches. The whole variable domain, filled in from reference TRBV28 and TRBJ2-3, reads DVKVTQSSRYLVKRTGEKVFLECVQDMDHENMFWYRQDPGLGLRLIYFSYDVKMKEKGDIPEGYSVSREKKERFSLILESASTNQTSMYLCASSSEAREGTDTQYFGPGTRLTVL.

The gene calls are TRBV7-2 and TRBJ2-3; a weak D match, TRBD2 (6 bases). Per germline, CDR1 SGHTA and CDR2 FQGNSA. This CDR3 has 14 amino acids. Deletions cut 5 bases from V and 0 bases from J, with 9 bases between. CDR3 sequence reads: CASSPGGSTDTQYF. The CDR3 DNA is TGTGCCAGCAGCCCCGGGGGAAGCACAGATACGCAGTATTTT.

The table lists this clone with a count of one. The CDR3 DNA reads as TGTGCCAGCAGTACTCAGGGGTTCGCCGGGGAGCTGTTTTTT. This gives the protein CASSTQGFAGELFF. V and J are TRBV27 and TRBJ2-2, with a possible D match to TRBD1 (6 bases). The CDR3 has 14 residues. CDR1 and CDR2 from the germline V gene are MNHEY and SMNVEV (reference sequence). V lost 5 bases to trimming and J lost 6 bases, with 13 bases between them.

This CDR3 reads CASRDWRNTEAFF. The CDR3 bases are TGTGCCAGCAGGGACTGGAGGAACACTGAAGCTTTCTTT. This sequence joins TRBV2 and TRBJ1-1, with no clear D. The ends were cut back, 6 bases at V and 1 base at J, with 9 bases in the middle. Looked up from germline, CDR1 is SNHLY and CDR2 is FYNNEI. The CDR3 is made up of 13 amino acids.

The J gene is TRBJ1-6, the V gene TRBV6-5; D is undetermined. Germline lookup yields CDR1 MNHEY and CDR2 SVGAGI. The V gene lost 0 bases and the J gene lost 12 bases, with 6 bases spanning the gap. This CDR3 is 12 amino acids long. CDR3 DNA: TGTGCCAGCAGTTACTCGGGCGGACCCCTCCACTTT. Translated: CASSYSGGPLHF.

The gene calls are TRBV5-1 and TRBJ2-1, with D hard to call. This CDR3 region has 14 residues. Trimming took off 2 bases at V and 7 bases at J, with 13 bases between the two ends. Germline CDR1 and CDR2: SGHRS and YFSETQ. The CDR3 nucleotides read TGCGCCAGCAGCTTTTCCGTTGGGTTGAATGAGCAGTTCTTC. Translation: CASSFSVGLNEQFF.

The chain has TRBV2 and TRBJ1-1; 9 nucleotides align to TRBD1. CDR3 length: 14 residues. The J segment lost 5 bases and the V segment lost 6 bases, leaving 7 bases of the junction unmatched. Germline V gene data show CDR1 as SNHLY and CDR2 as FYNNEI. CDR3 protein: CASRTGTGWTEAFF. CDR3 coding DNA: TGTGCCAGCAGAACCGGGACAGGGTGGACTGAAGCTTTCTTT.

This clone has just one count. The chain has TRBV19 and TRBJ1-2; TRBD1 agrees at 10 bases. This CDR3 is 16 amino acids long. Germline CDR1 and CDR2: LNHDA and SQIVND (reference sequence). J was trimmed by 4 bases and V by 7 bases; bases with no gene match: 12. The CDR3 loop reads CASNRPGQGTAYGYTF. The CDR3 nucleotides are TGTGCCAGTAATCGGCCGGGACAGGGGACCGCCTATGGCTACACCTTC.

J is TRBJ2-3 and V is TRBV6-5; possible D gene TRBD1, 5 bases. Trimming took 4 bases from V and 2 from J, leaving 13 bases between them. Germline CDR1 and CDR2: MNHEY and SVGAGI. The CDR3 loop spans 15 amino acids. The CDR3 DNA sequence: TGTGCCAGCAGTTTCGCCTACAGGTCCACAGATACGCAGTATTTT. This gives the protein CASSFAYRSTDTQYF.

The rearrangement joins TRBV18 to TRBJ1-5; TRBD1 is a possible D gene (5 bases). Germline values: CDR1 KGHSH, CDR2 LQKENI. The CDR3 has 12 residues. Trimming pared 4 bases from V and 8 bases from J, leaving 9 bases between. The chain's CDR3 is CASSQLGEPQHF. DNA of the CDR3: TGTGCCAGCTCACAGCTGGGGGAGCCCCAGCATTTT.

DNA for the CDR3: TGTGCCAGTAGTGTTCGGGACAGCAGCTCCTACGAGCAGTACTTC. It translates to CASSVRDSSSYEQYF. V and J are TRBV19 and TRBJ2-7, with TRBD1 identical over 7 bases. V lost 5 bases and J lost 0; bases outside the gene matches: 7. This CDR3 spans 15 amino acids. Germline CDR1 is LNHDA and CDR2 is SQIVND (reference sequence).

For the CDR3, the DNA is TGTGCCAGCCTCGGACGGGGGCGGTCTGAAAAACTGTTTTTT. It yields the protein CASLGRGRSEKLFF. The gene calls are TRBV6-5 and TRBJ1-4; TRBD1 is a possible D gene (6 bases). V was clipped by 8 bases and J by 7 bases, with 17 bases between them. The germline V gene encodes CDR1 MNHEY and CDR2 SVGAGI. The CDR3 is 14 residues long.

This chain joins TRBV2 and TRBJ1-2; 7 bases match TRBD1. The germline V gene has CDR1 SNHLY and CDR2 FYNNEI. The CDR3 extends over 12 amino acids. J was trimmed by 8 bases and V by 3 bases; bases with no gene match: 3. In DNA form, the CDR3 reads TGTGCCAGCAGTGACAGGGGGGGAGGCTACACCTTC. This codes for CASSDRGGGYTF.

The CDR3 region is CASSLATGTYEQYF. The CDR3 nucleotides read TGCGCCAGCAGCTTGGCGACAGGAACCTACGAGCAGTACTTC. The chain employs TRBV5-1 and TRBJ2-7, with a tentative D call TRBD1 (6 bases). Per the germline V gene, CDR1 is SGHRS and CDR2 is YFSETQ. V dropped 0 bases and J dropped 2 bases, with 9 bases sitting between them. CDR3 length: 14 residues.